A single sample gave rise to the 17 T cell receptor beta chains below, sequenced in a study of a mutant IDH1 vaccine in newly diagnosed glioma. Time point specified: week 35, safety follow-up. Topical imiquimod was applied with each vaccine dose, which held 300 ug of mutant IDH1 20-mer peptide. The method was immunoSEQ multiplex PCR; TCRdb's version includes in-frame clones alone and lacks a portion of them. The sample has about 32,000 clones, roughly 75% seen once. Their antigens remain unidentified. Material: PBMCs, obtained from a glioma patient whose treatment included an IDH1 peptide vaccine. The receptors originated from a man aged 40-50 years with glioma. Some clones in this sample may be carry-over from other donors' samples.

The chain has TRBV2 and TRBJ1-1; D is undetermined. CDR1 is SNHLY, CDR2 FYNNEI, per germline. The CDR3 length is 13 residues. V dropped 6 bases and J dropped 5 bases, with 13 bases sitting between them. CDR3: CASREYLGTEAFF. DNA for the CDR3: TGTGCCAGCAGAGAGTACCTAGGAACTGAAGCTTTCTTT.

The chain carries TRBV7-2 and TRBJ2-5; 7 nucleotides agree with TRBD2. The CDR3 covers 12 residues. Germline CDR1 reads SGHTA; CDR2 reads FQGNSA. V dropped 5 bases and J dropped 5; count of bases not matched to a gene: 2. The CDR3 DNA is TGTGCCAGCAGCGACGGGAGGGAGACCCAGTACTTC. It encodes CASSDGRETQYF.

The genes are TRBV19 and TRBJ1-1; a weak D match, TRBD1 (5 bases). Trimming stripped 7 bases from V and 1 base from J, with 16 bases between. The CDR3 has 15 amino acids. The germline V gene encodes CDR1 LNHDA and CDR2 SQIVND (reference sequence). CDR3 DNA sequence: TGTGCCAGTACCCCGGGCGGGGCGGGGAACACTGAAGCTTTCTTT. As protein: CASTPGGAGNTEAFF.

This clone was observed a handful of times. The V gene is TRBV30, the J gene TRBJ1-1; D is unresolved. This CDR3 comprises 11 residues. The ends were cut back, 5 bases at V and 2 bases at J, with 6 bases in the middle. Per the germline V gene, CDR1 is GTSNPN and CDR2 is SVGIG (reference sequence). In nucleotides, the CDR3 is TGTGCCTGGTGCCCAAACACTGAAGCTTTCTTT. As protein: CAWCPNTEAFF.

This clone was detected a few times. CDR3 protein: CAWSVRGGYTF. DNA of the CDR3: TGTGCCTGGAGTGTACGGGGTGGCTACACCTTC. The chain joins TRBV30 to TRBJ1-2; D is uncertain. CDR1 and CDR2 (germline): GTSNPN, SVGIG (reference sequence). Trimming pared 0 bases from V and 7 bases from J, leaving 6 bases between. There are 11 residues in the CDR3.

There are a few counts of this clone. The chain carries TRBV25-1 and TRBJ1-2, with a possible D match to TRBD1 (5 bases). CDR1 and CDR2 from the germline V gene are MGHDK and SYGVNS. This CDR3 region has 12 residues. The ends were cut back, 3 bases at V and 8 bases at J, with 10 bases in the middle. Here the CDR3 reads CASSDRVWGYTF. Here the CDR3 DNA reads TGTGCCAGCAGTGACAGGGTATGGGGCTACACCTTC.

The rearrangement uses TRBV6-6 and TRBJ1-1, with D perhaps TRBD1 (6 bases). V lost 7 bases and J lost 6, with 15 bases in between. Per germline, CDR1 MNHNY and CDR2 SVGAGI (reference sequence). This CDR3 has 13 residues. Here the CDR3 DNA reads TGTGCCAGCACCGACCTAGGGGGGGCTGAAGCTTTCTTT. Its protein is CASTDLGGAEAFF.

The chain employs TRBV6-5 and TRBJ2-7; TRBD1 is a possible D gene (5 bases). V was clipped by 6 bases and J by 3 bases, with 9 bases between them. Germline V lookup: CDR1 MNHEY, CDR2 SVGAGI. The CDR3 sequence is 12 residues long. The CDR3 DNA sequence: TGTGCCAGCAGCGTCGACAGCTACGAGCAGTACTTC. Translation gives CASSVDSYEQYF.

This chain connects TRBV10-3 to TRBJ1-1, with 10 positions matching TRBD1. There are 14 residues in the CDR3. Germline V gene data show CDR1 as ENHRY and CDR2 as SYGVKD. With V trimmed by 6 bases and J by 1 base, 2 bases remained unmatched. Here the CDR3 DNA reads TGTGCCATCAGGGGGACAGGGGAGAACACTGAAGCTTTCTTT. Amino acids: CAIRGTGENTEAFF.

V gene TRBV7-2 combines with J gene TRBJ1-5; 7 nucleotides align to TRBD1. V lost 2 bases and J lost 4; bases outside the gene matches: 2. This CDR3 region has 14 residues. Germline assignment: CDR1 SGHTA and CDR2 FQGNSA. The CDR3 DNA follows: TGTGCCAGCAGCTTATCACAGGGGAATCAGCCCCAGCATTTT. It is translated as CASSLSQGNQPQHF. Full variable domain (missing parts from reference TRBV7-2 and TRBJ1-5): GAGVSQSPSNKVTEKGKDVELRCDPISGHTALYWYRQSLGQGLEFLIYFQGNSAPDKSGLPSDRFSAERTGGSVSTLTIQRTQQEDSAVYLCASSLSQGNQPQHFGDGTRLSIL.

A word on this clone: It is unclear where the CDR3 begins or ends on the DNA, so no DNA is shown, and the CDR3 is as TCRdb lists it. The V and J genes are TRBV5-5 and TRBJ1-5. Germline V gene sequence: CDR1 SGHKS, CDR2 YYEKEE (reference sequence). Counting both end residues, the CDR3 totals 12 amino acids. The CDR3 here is CASSFGSGFWYF.

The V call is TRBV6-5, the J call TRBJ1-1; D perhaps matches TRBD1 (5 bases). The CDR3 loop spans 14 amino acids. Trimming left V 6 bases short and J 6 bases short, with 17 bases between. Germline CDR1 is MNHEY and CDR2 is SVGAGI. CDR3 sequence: CASSPNAGSPEAFF. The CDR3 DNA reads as TGTGCCAGCAGCCCTAATGCAGGGTCACCTGAAGCTTTCTTT.

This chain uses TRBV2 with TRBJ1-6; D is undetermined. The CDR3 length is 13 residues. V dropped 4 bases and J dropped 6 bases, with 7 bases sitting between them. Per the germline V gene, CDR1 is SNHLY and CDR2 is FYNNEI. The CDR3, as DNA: TGTGCCAGCAGTGGCTACATTAATTCACCCCTCCACTTT. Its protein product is CASSGYINSPLHF.

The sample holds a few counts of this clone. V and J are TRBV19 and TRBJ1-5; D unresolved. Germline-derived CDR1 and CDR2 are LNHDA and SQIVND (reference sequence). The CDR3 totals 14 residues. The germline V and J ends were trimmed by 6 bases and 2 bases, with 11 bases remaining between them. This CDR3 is CASRGSNGNQPQHF. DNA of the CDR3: TGTGCCAGTAGAGGCAGCAATGGCAATCAGCCCCAGCATTTT. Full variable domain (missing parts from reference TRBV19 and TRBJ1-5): DGGITQSPKYLFRKEGQNVTLSCEQNLNHDAMYWYRQDPGQGLRLIYYSQIVNDFQKGDIAEGYSVSREKKESFPLTVTSAQKNPTAFYLCASRGSNGNQPQHFGDGTRLSIL.

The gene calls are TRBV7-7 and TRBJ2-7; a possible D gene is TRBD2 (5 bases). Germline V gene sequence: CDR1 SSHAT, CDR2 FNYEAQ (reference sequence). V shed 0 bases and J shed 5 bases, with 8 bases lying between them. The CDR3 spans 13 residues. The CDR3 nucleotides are TGTGCCAGCAGCTTAGCGGACGGGGACGAGCAGTACTTC. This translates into CASSLADGDEQYF.

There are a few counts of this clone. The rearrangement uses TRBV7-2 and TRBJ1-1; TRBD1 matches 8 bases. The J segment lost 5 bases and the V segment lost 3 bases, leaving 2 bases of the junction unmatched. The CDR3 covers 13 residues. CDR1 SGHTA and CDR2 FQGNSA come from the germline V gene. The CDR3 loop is CASSFRDRTEAFF. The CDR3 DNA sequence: TGTGCCAGCAGCTTCCGGGACAGGACTGAAGCTTTCTTT. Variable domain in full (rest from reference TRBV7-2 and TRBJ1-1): GAGVSQSPSNKVTEKGKDVELRCDPISGHTALYWYRQSLGQGLEFLIYFQGNSAPDKSGLPSDRFSAERTGGSVSTLTIQRTQQEDSAVYLCASSFRDRTEAFFGQGTRLTVV.

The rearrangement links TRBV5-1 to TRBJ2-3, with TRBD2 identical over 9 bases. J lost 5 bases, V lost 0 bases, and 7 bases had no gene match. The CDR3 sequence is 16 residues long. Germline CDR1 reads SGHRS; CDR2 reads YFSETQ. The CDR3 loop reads CASSLGAGGKIDTQYF. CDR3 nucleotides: TGCGCCAGCAGCTTGGGAGCGGGGGGCAAAATAGATACGCAGTATTTT.